Below, 20 T cell receptor beta chains from the same sample are listed, as sequenced in a study of CD8 T cells in Susac syndrome. RNA amounts of about 0.5 to 1 ug underwent reverse transcription with random hexamers. TCRdb ran MiXCR on the immunoSEQ multiplex PCR reads and lists one entry per CDR3 protein. The sample lists 150,000 or so distinct CDR3 sequences, about 94% occurring once. The sequencing sample was made of CD4+ T cells from PBMCs. The source is a human donor in good health.

The CDR3 bases are TGTGCCAGCAGTTGGACAGGGGAGCAGCCCCAGCATTTT. It yields the protein CASSWTGEQPQHF. This chain connects TRBV28 to TRBJ1-5, with 9 bases that match TRBD1. There are 13 residues in the CDR3. In germline, CDR1 is MDHEN, CDR2 SYDVKM. V was pared by 4 bases and J by 7 bases, with 2 bases of the junction left unmatched.

The V call is TRBV5-1, the J call TRBJ1-1, with D possibly being TRBD1 (6 bases). V was clipped by 4 bases and J by 2 bases, with 15 bases between them. The germline V gene has CDR1 SGHRS and CDR2 YFSETQ. There are 15 residues in the CDR3. CDR3 amino acids: CASSRDKIRNTEAFF. The CDR3 DNA is TGCGCCAGCAGCCGGGACAAAATCCGCAACACTGAAGCTTTCTTT.

The chain employs TRBV7-9 and TRBJ2-7; 9 bases match TRBD1. Germline values: CDR1 SEHNR, CDR2 FQNEAQ (reference sequence). This CDR3 region has 17 residues. The ends lost 4 bases at V and 3 bases at J; junction bases unmatched: 13. The CDR3 coding sequence is TGTGCCAGCAGCTCCCCTTTGGGGGGACAGGGCCTCTACGAGCAGTACTTC. Its translation: CASSSPLGGQGLYEQYF.

The genes are TRBV28 and TRBJ2-7, with D possibly TRBD1 on 5 matching bases. The germline V and J ends were trimmed by 2 bases and 5 bases, with 16 bases remaining between them. The CDR3 extends over 15 amino acids. Germline V gene lookup returns CDR1 MDHEN and CDR2 SYDVKM. The CDR3 coding sequence is TGTGCCAGCAGTTTAATGGGGCAGGTTCCCGACGAGCAGTACTTC. Translating it yields CASSLMGQVPDEQYF.

The chain combines TRBV7-2 with TRBJ1-6; TRBD1 is a possible D gene (6 bases). V was shortened by 5 bases and J by 15 bases, with 20 bases between the two germline ends. The CDR3 consists of 14 residues. Germline loops: CDR1 SGHTA, CDR2 FQGNSA. The CDR3 coding sequence is TGTGCCAGCAGCAACGCAGGGGACGGCCCAATCCTCCACTTT. Amino acids: CASSNAGDGPILHF.

The chain is built from TRBV20-1 and TRBJ2-3; TRBD2 agrees at 9 bases. V was pared by 7 bases and J by 7 bases, with 12 bases of the junction left unmatched. This CDR3 spans 14 amino acids. CDR1 is DFQATT, CDR2 SNEGSKA, per germline (reference sequence). Written as DNA, the CDR3 is TGCAGTGGCCTCGCCGCGGGGGGGCAGAATACGCAGTATTTT. It codes for CSGLAAGGQNTQYF.

The chain couples TRBV20-1 to TRBJ2-7; 7 bases align to TRBD1. The V gene's germline CDR1 is DFQATT and CDR2 SNEGSKA (reference sequence). The CDR3 contains 13 residues. V gave up 6 bases and J gave up 4 bases; unmatched junction bases: 9. The CDR3 nucleotides are TGCAGTGCAACTGGACAGGACAATTACGAGCAGTACTTC. Translated: CSATGQDNYEQYF.

J is TRBJ2-1 and V is TRBV27; 8 bases map to TRBD2. V shed 3 bases, J shed 6 bases, and the junction held 4 bases outside the gene matches. Germline V lookup: CDR1 MNHEY, CDR2 SMNVEV (reference sequence). The CDR3 has 14 residues. In DNA form, the CDR3 reads TGTGCCAGCAGTTTCGACCGGGGGGGCAATGAGCAGTTCTTC. This sequence encodes CASSFDRGGNEQFF.

This clonotype was seen more than once but under ten times. The chain uses TRBV12-3 or TRBV12-4 and TRBJ2-7, with 10 nucleotides matching TRBD1. Trimming removed 2 bases from V and 3 bases from J; junction bases left unmatched: 1. CDR3 length equals 14 residues. The CDR3 DNA sequence: TGTGCCAGCAGTTTACGGACAGGGGGCTACGAGCAGTACTTC. This translates into CASSLRTGGYEQYF.

The chain links TRBV2 to TRBJ1-1; a weak D match, TRBD1 (5 bases). The germline V gene has CDR1 SNHLY and CDR2 FYNNEI. CDR3 length: 11 amino acids. Trimming removed 6 bases from V and 7 bases from J, with 9 bases in between. CDR3 loop: CASSKQVEAFF. The CDR3 DNA is TGTGCCAGCAGCAAACAGGTTGAAGCTTTCTTT.

The chain recombines TRBV12-3 or TRBV12-4 with TRBJ2-1; 12 positions match TRBD1. The CDR3 totals 15 residues. V lost 3 bases to trimming and J lost 9 bases; unmatched junction nucleotides: 6. CDR3 bases: TGTGCCAGCAGTTTGGGACAGGGGGCAACAGGTGAGCAGTTCTTC. It translates to CASSLGQGATGEQFF.

This clonotype is a singleton in its sample. This sequence joins TRBV5-1 and TRBJ2-7; D call uncertain. Germline V gives CDR1 SGHRS, CDR2 YFSETQ. The CDR3 loop spans 17 amino acids. V was clipped by 4 bases and J by 2 bases, with 22 bases between them. CDR3 in amino acids: CASSPAIGTDRPYEQYF. CDR3 DNA sequence: TGCGCCAGCAGCCCGGCCATCGGTACAGATCGTCCCTACGAGCAGTACTTC.

The chain joins TRBV4-3 to TRBJ2-6; D gene unclear. The V end was cut by 3 bases, the J end by 0 bases, with 6 bases between. Germline CDR1 is LGHNA and CDR2 is YSLEER. This CDR3 is built from 15 residues. Here the CDR3 reads CASSHGNSGANVLTF. In DNA form, the CDR3 reads TGCGCCAGCAGCCATGGTAACTCTGGGGCCAACGTCCTGACTTTC.

The rearrangement links TRBV4-2 to TRBJ2-3, with D unresolved. V dropped 0 bases and J dropped 4 bases, with 5 bases sitting between them. Germline values: CDR1 LGHNA, CDR2 YNFKEQ. The CDR3 has 13 amino acids. The CDR3 DNA sequence: TGTGCCAGCAGCCAAGATGCTCCAGATACGCAGTATTTT. It encodes CASSQDAPDTQYF.

In this sample, this clonotype turned up once. The rearrangement joins TRBV12-3 or TRBV12-4 to TRBJ1-1; the D is unclear. This CDR3 region has 14 residues. V was trimmed by 5 bases and J by 2 bases, leaving 12 bases between them. The CDR3 protein is CASSLGVENTEAFF. DNA of the CDR3: TGTGCCAGCAGTCTTGGGGTAGAAAACACTGAAGCTTTCTTT.

The J gene is TRBJ2-3, the V gene TRBV29-1; tentatively, D is TRBD1 or TRBD2 (5 bases each). The CDR3 runs 13 residues. Germline CDR1 reads SQVTM; CDR2 reads ANQGSEA. V was trimmed by 2 bases and J by 1 base, leaving 7 bases between them. CDR3 protein: CSVEQGGTDTQYF. CDR3 DNA: TGCAGCGTTGAACAGGGAGGCACAGATACGCAGTATTTT.

This clonotype was detected once. This sequence joins TRBV27 and TRBJ2-5, with D perhaps matching TRBD1 or TRBD2 (5 bases each). The germline V and J ends were trimmed by 6 bases and 4 bases, with 15 bases remaining between them. There are 14 residues in the CDR3. CDR1 is MNHEY and CDR2 is SMNVEV in the germline V gene (reference sequence). This chain's CDR3 is CASSRDPRGETQYF. The DNA of the CDR3 is TGTGCCAGCAGCCGGGACCCGCGAGGAGAGACCCAGTACTTC.

This clonotype was observed a handful of times. The rearrangement links TRBV4-3 to TRBJ2-3; unclear D gene. Germline V gives CDR1 LGHNA, CDR2 YSLEER. This CDR3 spans 14 amino acids. Trimming took 0 bases from V and 3 from J, leaving 7 bases between them. This CDR3 is CASSQDRWTDTQYF. The CDR3, as DNA: TGCGCCAGCAGCCAAGATCGTTGGACAGATACGCAGTATTTT.

This chain joins TRBV24-1 and TRBJ2-2; possibly TRBD1 for D (6 bases). Germline lookup yields CDR1 KGHDR and CDR2 SFDVKD. The germline V and J ends were trimmed by 9 bases and 4 bases, with 11 bases remaining between them. The CDR3 has 13 amino acids. The CDR3 protein is CATGGQSTGELFF. The CDR3 DNA reads TGTGCCACCGGGGGACAAAGCACCGGGGAGCTGTTTTTT.

V usage is TRBV19 and J usage is TRBJ2-1; possibly TRBD1 or TRBD2 for D (5 bases each). The CDR3 spans 15 residues. V shed 4 bases and J shed 5 bases, with 15 bases lying between them. CDR1 is LNHDA, CDR2 SQIVND, per germline (reference sequence). CDR3 DNA: TGTGCCAGTAGTACGGGACGCCTGGTGAACAATGAGCAGTTCTTC. Amino acid sequence: CASSTGRLVNNEQFF.